This TCR beta chain was obtained from a study of human T cells and chemical hapten exposure. The study's findings and limits: Following DPC sensitization, TCRs present above 1 in 1000 frequency showed no change.

Stated time point: pre-sensitization, week 0. Documented treatment: therapeutic diphenylcyclopropenone sensitization with weekly scalp DPC. Drawing of blood took place ahead of applying each patch test. Alopecia patients, 18 to 70 years old and DPC-suitable, served as donors. This clonotype was seen repeatedly, ten times or more. The antigen remains undetermined. MiXCR, run by TCRdb on the RACE reads, gives a single entry per CDR3 protein. This sample has about 120,000 distinct CDR3 sequences, with approximately 13% found just once. Sequences were derived from whole blood, sampled in connection with sensitization to the hapten diphenylcyclopropenone (DPC). This TCR was sampled from a woman between 18 and 29 years old with alopecia areata. Some clones in this sample may be carry-over from other donors' samples.

DNA for the CDR3: TGTGCCAGCAGCTTAGGGACAGGGGGCTCGAACACTGAAGCTTTCTTT. It encodes CASSLGTGGSNTEAFF. The chain recombines TRBV7-6 with TRBJ1-1, with 11 nucleotides matching TRBD1. V dropped 1 base and J dropped 1; count of bases not matched to a gene: 2. Germline-derived CDR1 and CDR2 are SGHVS and FNYEAQ. This CDR3 is built from 16 residues.